Below are 10 T cell receptor beta chains sequenced from a single sample in a study of T cell responses to AZD1222 COVID-19 vaccine. Profiling relied on immunoSEQ multiplex PCR, and the TCRdb table lists in-frame clones only, not all of them. The data contain approximately 100,000 clones, roughly 91% of them seen just once; the ten biggest clones take up around 3.5%. The input for sequencing was peripheral blood, taken on day 0 of AZD1222 vaccination. These receptor sequences come from an adult in good health.

The chain combines TRBV6-1 with TRBJ1-1; D is undetermined. Trimming cost V 2 bases and J 13 bases, with 23 bases left between them. This CDR3 has 15 residues. Germline V CDR1 and CDR2: MNHNS, SASEGT. The CDR3 spells CASSEIGRTPDMGFF. CDR3 nucleotides: TGTGCCAGCAGTGAAATAGGTAGGACCCCAGACATGGGTTTCTTT.

The rearrangement links TRBV10-3 to TRBJ2-3; D ambiguous. CDR3 length equals 15 residues. Per the germline V gene, CDR1 is ENHRY and CDR2 is SYGVKD. Trimming cost V 4 bases and J 1 base, with 12 bases left between them. CDR3 sequence: CAISVREARTDTQYF. The DNA of the CDR3 is TGTGCCATCAGTGTGCGAGAGGCGCGCACAGATACGCAGTATTTT.

This clone showed up just once. V and J are TRBV7-6 and TRBJ1-6; D gene unclear. The CDR3 spans 14 residues. Trimming took 4 bases from V and 6 from J, leaving 10 bases between them. Per germline, CDR1 SGHVS and CDR2 FNYEAQ. The CDR3, as DNA: TGTGCCAGCAGCTCCGAGAGGGTTAATTCACCCCTCCACTTT. It yields the protein CASSSERVNSPLHF.

The sample holds one count of this clone. The chain joins TRBV28 to TRBJ1-6, with 9 bases lining up with TRBD1. Looked up from germline, CDR1 is MDHEN and CDR2 is SYDVKM. This CDR3 comprises 17 residues. V trimming: 4 bases; J trimming: 0 bases; junction bases outside the gene matches: 4. The CDR3 DNA reads as TGTGCCAGCAGTTCCACAGGGGGCGCCTCCTATAATTCACCCCTCCACTTT. It is translated as CASSSTGGASYNSPLHF.

The rearrangement uses TRBV11-2 and TRBJ1-1; D gene uncertain. V gave up 3 bases and J gave up 10 bases, with 12 bases separating them. The CDR3 totals 12 residues. The germline V gene has CDR1 SGHAT and CDR2 FQNNGV. In DNA form, the CDR3 reads TGTGCCAGCAGCTTGGGGATCCCTTTAGCTTTCTTT. Its protein is CASSLGIPLAFF.

This chain links TRBV28 with TRBJ2-2; D may match TRBD1 or TRBD2 (6 bases each). Germline-derived CDR1 and CDR2 are MDHEN and SYDVKM. The CDR3 covers 18 residues. Trimming took off 7 bases at V and 1 base at J, with 22 bases between the two ends. CDR3 bases: TGTGCCAGCATCTTTAAGGCCGGGGGCGCACGGAACACCGGGGAGCTGTTTTTT. It codes for CASIFKAGGARNTGELFF.

J is TRBJ1-4 and V is TRBV18; no clear D. Trimming took 6 bases from V and 7 from J, leaving 9 bases between them. Germline V CDR1 and CDR2: KGHSH, LQKENI. This CDR3 spans 12 amino acids. The CDR3 sequence is CASSLYGEKLFF. CDR3 sequence (DNA): TGTGCCAGCTCTCTCTACGGTGAAAAACTGTTTTTT.

The chain combines TRBV15 with TRBJ1-2, with D tentatively TRBD1 (6 bases). Deletions cut 1 base from V and 5 bases from J, with 11 bases between. Germline loops: CDR1 LNHNV, CDR2 YYDKDF (reference sequence). The CDR3 contains 14 residues. Here the CDR3 reads CATSRAGAGYGYTF. CDR3 nucleotide sequence: TGTGCCACCAGCAGAGCGGGGGCCGGGTATGGCTACACCTTC.

This clone was counted a few times. The chain carries TRBV6-4 and TRBJ2-6; D gene ambiguous. V dropped 4 bases and J dropped 1 base, with 5 bases sitting between them. The CDR3 length is 14 residues. Germline V lookup: CDR1 MRHNA, CDR2 SNTAGT. Here the CDR3 reads CASSARSGANVLTF. CDR3 in DNA: TGTGCCAGCAGTGCGCGTTCTGGGGCCAACGTCCTGACTTTC.

The gene calls are TRBV5-1 and TRBJ2-5; 9 bases are shared with TRBD1. Trimming removed 4 bases from V and 3 bases from J; junction bases left unmatched: 10. CDR1 and CDR2 from the germline V gene are SGHRS and YFSETQ. This CDR3 is built from 16 residues. The CDR3 sequence: CASSVYGTGSEETQYF. As DNA, the CDR3 is TGCGCCAGCAGCGTATACGGGACAGGGTCCGAAGAGACCCAGTACTTC.